Below are 6 T cell receptor beta chains sequenced from a single sample in a study of blood T cells in healthy people across ages. Primed by a sample-barcoded 5' primer and a J-beta primer mix, a second PCR proceeded for about 7 to 11 cycles. A single record per CDR3 protein comes from TCRdb applying MiXCR to the 5' RACE reads. The sample holds about 560,000 distinct CDR3 sequences, about 27% seen once. The sample was also reused in another study, on T cells of mothers and their children.

The sequenced sample was blood. The origin of the receptors is a boy aged 2-9 years in good health.

J is TRBJ2-7 and V is TRBV4-3; the match to TRBD2 covers 12 bases. The J call may not be correct, given that the DNA end is closer to TRBJ2-1. The CDR3 spans 17 residues. Germline-derived CDR1 and CDR2 are LGHNA and YSLEER. In DNA, the CDR3 is TGCGCCAGCAGCCAAGGGACTAGCGGGAAAATTCACAATGAGCAGTTCTTC. Protein product: CASSQGTSGKIHNEQFF.

The table lists this clonotype with a count of one. This chain links TRBV29-1 with TRBJ1-1; D unresolved. Trimming took 3 bases from V and 0 from J, leaving 8 bases between them. Germline assignment: CDR1 SQVTM and CDR2 ANQGSEA. The CDR3 is 13 residues long. In DNA form, the CDR3 reads TGCAGCGTTGATAACGGATTGAACACTGAAGCTTTCTTT. It specifies CSVDNGLNTEAFF.

CDR3 in DNA: TGCAGCGTTGCCTCGGACTTAGATACGCAGTATTTT. This encodes CSVASDLDTQYF. The V call is TRBV29-1, the J call TRBJ2-3, with a tentative D call TRBD2 (5 bases). Germline-derived CDR1 and CDR2 are SQVTM and ANQGSEA. The CDR3 has 12 amino acids. V was trimmed by 4 bases and J by 5 bases, leaving 10 bases between them.

This clonotype was counted between two and nine times. The chain carries TRBV3-1 and TRBJ1-1; D is ambiguous. Germline V gives CDR1 LGHDT, CDR2 YNNKEL (reference sequence). The CDR3 sequence is 13 residues long. The germline V and J ends were trimmed by 6 bases and 10 bases, with 18 bases remaining between them. The DNA for the CDR3 is TGTGCCAGCAGTCAGTACCAGGCCTCTGGAGCTTTCTTT. Its protein is CASSQYQASGAFF.

This chain links TRBV19 with TRBJ2-1; 7 bases are a match to TRBD1. V was clipped by 1 base and J by 5 bases; unmatched bases: 5. Germline assignment: CDR1 LNHDA and CDR2 SQIVND (reference sequence). This CDR3 is built from 15 residues. The CDR3 reads CASSIVGTANNEQFF. The CDR3 DNA sequence: TGTGCCAGTAGTATAGTAGGGACAGCTAACAATGAGCAGTTCTTC.

This clonotype was recorded only once. This rearrangement joins TRBV5-1 to TRBJ1-2; D uncertain. This CDR3 comprises 15 residues. Trimming cost V 4 bases and J 0 bases, with 13 bases left between them. Germline values: CDR1 SGHRS, CDR2 YFSETQ. CDR3 DNA: TGCGCCAGCAGCCCCGGGTCGGAAGCTAACTATGGCTACACCTTC. Protein sequence: CASSPGSEANYGYTF.